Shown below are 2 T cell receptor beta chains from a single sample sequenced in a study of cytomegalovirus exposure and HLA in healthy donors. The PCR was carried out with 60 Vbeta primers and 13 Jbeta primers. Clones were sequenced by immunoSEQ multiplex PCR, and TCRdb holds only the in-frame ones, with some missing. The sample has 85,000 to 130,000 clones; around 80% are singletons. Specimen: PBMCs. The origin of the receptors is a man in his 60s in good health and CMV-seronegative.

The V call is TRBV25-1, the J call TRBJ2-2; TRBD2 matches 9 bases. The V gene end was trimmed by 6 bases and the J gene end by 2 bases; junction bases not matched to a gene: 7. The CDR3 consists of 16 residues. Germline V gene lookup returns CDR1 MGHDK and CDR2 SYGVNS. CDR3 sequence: CASRGTSGRNTGELFF. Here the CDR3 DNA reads TGTGCCAGCAGGGGAACTAGCGGGCGCAACACCGGGGAGCTGTTTTTT.

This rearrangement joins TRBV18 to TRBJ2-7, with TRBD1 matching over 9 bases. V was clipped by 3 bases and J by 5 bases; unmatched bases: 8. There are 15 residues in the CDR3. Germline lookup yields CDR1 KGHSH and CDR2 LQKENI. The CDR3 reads CASSPHLGQGHEQYV. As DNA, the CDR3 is TGTGCCAGCTCACCTCATTTGGGACAGGGTCACGAGCAGTACGTC.